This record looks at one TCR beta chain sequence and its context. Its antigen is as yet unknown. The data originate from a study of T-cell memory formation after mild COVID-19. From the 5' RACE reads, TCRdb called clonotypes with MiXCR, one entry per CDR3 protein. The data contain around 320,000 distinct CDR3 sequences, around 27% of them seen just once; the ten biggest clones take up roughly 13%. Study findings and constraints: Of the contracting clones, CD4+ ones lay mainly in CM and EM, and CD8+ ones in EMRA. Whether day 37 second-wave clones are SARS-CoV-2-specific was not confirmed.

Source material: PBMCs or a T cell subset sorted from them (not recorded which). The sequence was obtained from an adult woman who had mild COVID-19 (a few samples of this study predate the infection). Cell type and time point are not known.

Here the CDR3 reads CASSPQRTGTSDEQYF. For the CDR3, the DNA is TGTGCCAGCAGCCCGCAAAGGACCGGGACTAGCGACGAGCAGTACTTC. The chain recombines TRBV11-3 with TRBJ2-7, with 10 bases that match TRBD2. The ends lost 5 bases at V and 5 bases at J; junction bases unmatched: 12. The CDR3 has 16 residues. Germline V CDR1 and CDR2: SGHNT, YENEEA.